The 2 T cell receptor beta chains listed next were all sequenced from one sample in a study of T-cell memory formation after mild COVID-19. TCRdb itself ran the 5' RACE reads through MiXCR, one entry per CDR3 protein. The sample consists of some 150,000 distinct CDR3 sequences, about 19% of them appearing once. Sequencing was carried out using PBMCs or a T cell subset sorted from them (not recorded which). Every receptor here comes from an adult woman who had mild COVID-19 (a few samples of this study predate the infection). Cell type and time point are not known.

This clonotype was seen only a few times. V gene TRBV11-2 combines with J gene TRBJ2-3; TRBD2 matches 15 bases. The CDR3 loop spans 17 amino acids. After removal of 5 bases from V and 4 bases from J, the junction contained 7 bases not matched to a gene. Germline lookup yields CDR1 SGHAT and CDR2 FQNNGV. CDR3 in amino acids: CASSPGLAGGRADTQYF. CDR3 in DNA: TGTGCCAGCAGCCCGGGACTAGCGGGGGGTCGGGCAGATACGCAGTATTTT.

This chain uses TRBV7-3 with TRBJ2-1; 10 bases map to TRBD1. The CDR3 covers 13 residues. V lost 5 bases to trimming and J lost 8 bases; unmatched junction nucleotides: 3. Per the germline V gene, CDR1 is SGHTA and CDR2 is FQGTGA. This chain's CDR3 is CASSPDRGDEQFF. The CDR3 DNA sequence: TGTGCCAGCAGCCCGGACAGGGGGGATGAGCAGTTCTTC. Supplemented by reference TRBV7-3 and TRBJ2-1, the full variable domain reads GAGVSQTPSNKVTEKGKYVELRCDPISGHTALYWYRQSLGQGPEFLIYFQGTGAADDSGLPNDRFFAVRPEGSVSTLKIQRTERGDSAVYLCASSPDRGDEQFFGPGTRLTVL.